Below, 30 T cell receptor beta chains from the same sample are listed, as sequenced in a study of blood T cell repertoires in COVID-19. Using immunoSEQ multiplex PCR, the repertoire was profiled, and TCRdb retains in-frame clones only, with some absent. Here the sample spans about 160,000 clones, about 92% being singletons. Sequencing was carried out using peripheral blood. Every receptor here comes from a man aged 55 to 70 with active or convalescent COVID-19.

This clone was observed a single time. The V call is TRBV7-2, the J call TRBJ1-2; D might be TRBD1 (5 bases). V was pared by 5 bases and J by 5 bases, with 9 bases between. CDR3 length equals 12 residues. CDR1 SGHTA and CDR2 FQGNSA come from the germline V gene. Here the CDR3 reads CASSPDSYGYTF. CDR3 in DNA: TGTGCCAGCAGCCCCGACAGTTATGGCTACACCTTC.

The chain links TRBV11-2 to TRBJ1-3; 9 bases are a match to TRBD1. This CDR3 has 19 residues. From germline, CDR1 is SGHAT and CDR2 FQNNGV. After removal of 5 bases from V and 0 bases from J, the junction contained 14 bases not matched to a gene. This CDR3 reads CASSETGGPLLGSGNTIYF. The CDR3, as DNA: TGTGCCAGCAGCGAGACAGGGGGACCCTTGTTGGGCTCTGGAAACACCATATATTTT.

CDR3 DNA: TGTGCCACCAGTGATGCCCAGGGGGCTGTCGGGGAGCTGTTTTTT. It yields the protein CATSDAQGAVGELFF. The chain links TRBV24-1 to TRBJ2-2; TRBD1 aligns across 8 bases. Per germline, CDR1 KGHDR and CDR2 SFDVKD. V lost 3 bases and J lost 7; bases outside the gene matches: 6. The length of the CDR3 is 15 residues.

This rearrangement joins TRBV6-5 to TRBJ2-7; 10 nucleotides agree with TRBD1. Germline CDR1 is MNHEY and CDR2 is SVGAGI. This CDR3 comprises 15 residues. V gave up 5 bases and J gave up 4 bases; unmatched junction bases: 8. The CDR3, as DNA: TGTGCCAGCAGTCCCCGACAGGGGGCTGCGTACGAGCAGTACTTC. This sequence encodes CASSPRQGAAYEQYF.

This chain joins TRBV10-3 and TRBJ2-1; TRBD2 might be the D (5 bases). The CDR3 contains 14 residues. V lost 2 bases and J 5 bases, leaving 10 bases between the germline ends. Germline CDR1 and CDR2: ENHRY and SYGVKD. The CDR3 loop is CAISERERHNEQFF. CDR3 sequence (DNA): TGTGCCATCAGTGAGAGGGAGCGCCACAATGAGCAGTTCTTC.

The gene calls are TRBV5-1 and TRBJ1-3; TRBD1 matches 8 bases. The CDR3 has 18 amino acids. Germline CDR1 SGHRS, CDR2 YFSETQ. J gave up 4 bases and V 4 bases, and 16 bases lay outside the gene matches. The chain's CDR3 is CASSPRLPQGAGGNTIYF. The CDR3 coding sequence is TGCGCCAGCAGCCCCAGACTGCCTCAGGGGGCGGGAGGAAACACCATATATTTT.

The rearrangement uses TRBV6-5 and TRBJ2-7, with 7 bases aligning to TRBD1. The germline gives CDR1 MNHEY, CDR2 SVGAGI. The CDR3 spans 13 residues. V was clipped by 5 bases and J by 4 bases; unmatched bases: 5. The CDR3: CASSNRGRYEQYF. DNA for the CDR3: TGTGCCAGCAGTAACAGGGGACGGTACGAGCAGTACTTC.

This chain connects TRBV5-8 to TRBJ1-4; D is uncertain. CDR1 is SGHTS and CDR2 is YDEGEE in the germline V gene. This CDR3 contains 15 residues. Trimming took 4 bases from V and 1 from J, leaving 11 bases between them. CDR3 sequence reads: CASSLGRETNEKLFF. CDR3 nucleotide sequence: TGTGCCAGCAGCCTTGGCCGGGAAACTAATGAAAAACTGTTTTTT.

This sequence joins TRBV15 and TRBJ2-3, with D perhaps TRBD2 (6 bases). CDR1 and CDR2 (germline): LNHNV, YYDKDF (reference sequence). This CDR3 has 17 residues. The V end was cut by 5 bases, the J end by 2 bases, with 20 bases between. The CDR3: CATSGGSVTADTDTQYF. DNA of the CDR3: TGTGCCACCAGCGGAGGGTCGGTGACGGCGGACACAGATACGCAGTATTTT.

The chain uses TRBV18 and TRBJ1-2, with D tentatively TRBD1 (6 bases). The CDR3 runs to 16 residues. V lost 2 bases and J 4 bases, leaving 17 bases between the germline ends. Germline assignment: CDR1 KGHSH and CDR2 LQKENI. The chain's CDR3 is CASSPKARGWLYGYTF. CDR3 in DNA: TGTGCCAGCTCACCAAAGGCAAGGGGGTGGCTCTATGGCTACACCTTC. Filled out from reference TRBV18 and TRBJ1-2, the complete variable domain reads NAGVMQNPRHLVRRRGQEARLRCSPMKGHSHVYWYRQLPEEGLKFMVYLQKENIIDESGMPKERFSAEFPKEGPSILRIQQVVRGDSAAYFCASSPKARGWLYGYTFGSGTRLTVV.

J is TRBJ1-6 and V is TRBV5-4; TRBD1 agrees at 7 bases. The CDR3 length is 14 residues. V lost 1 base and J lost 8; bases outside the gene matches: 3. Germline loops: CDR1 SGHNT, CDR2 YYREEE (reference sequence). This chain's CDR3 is CASSLTGAYSPLHF. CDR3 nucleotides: TGTGCCAGCAGCTTGACAGGGGCCTATTCACCCCTCCACTTT.

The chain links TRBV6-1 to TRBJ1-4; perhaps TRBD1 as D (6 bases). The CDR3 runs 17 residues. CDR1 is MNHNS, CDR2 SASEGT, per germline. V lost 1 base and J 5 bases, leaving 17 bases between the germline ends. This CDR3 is CASSEGHRVGQNEKLFF. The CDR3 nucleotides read TGTGCCAGCAGTGAAGGTCACAGGGTAGGGCAAAATGAAAAACTGTTTTTT.

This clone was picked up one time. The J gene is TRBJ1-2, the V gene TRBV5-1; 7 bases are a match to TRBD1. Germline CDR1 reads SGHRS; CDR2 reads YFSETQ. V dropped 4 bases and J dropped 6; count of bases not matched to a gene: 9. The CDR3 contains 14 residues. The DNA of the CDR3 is TGCGCCAGCAGCCTCACACAGGGGTCGGATGGCTACACCTTC. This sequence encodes CASSLTQGSDGYTF.

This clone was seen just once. DNA for the CDR3: TGCGCCAGCAGCCAAGATTGGGGAGGGTACACTGAAGCTTTCTTT. This translates into CASSQDWGGYTEAFF. This chain connects TRBV4-1 to TRBJ1-1; D remains ambiguous. Trimming took 0 bases from V and 3 from J, leaving 11 bases between them. CDR1 and CDR2 (germline): MGHRA, YSYEKL. This CDR3 comprises 15 residues.

The CDR3 loop is CASRRLAGVYNEQFF. The CDR3 DNA reads TGTGCCAGCAGAAGACTAGCGGGGGTTTACAATGAGCAGTTCTTC. The J gene is TRBJ2-1, the V gene TRBV6-5, with 12 bases matching TRBD2. The CDR3 extends over 15 amino acids. CDR1 and CDR2 (germline): MNHEY, SVGAGI. Germline trimming cut 6 bases from V and 4 bases from J; bases unmatched to any gene: 4.

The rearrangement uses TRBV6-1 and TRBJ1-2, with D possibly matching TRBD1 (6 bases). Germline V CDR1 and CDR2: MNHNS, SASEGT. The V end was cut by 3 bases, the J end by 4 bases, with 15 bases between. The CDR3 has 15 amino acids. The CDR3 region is CASSETPTGIYGYTF. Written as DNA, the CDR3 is TGTGCCAGCAGTGAGACGCCGACAGGAATCTATGGCTACACCTTC.

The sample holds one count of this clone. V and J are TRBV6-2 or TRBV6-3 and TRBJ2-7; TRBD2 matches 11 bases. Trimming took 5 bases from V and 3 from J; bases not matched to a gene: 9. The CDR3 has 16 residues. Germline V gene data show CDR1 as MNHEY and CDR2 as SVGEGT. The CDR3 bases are TGTGCCAGCAGTCACCTGCTAGCGGGGGGTTTCTACGAGCAGTACTTC. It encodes CASSHLLAGGFYEQYF.

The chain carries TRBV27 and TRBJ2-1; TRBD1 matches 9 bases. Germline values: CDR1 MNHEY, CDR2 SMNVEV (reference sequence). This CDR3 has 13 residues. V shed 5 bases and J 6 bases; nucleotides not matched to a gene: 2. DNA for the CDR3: TGTGCCAGCAGTACAGGGGGCGTCAATGAGCAGTTCTTC. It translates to CASSTGGVNEQFF.

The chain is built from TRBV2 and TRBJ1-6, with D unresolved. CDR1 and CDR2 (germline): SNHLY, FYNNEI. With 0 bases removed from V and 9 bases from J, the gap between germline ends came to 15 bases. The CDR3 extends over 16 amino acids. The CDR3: CASSEAGGMWGSPLHF. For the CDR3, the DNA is TGTGCCAGCAGTGAAGCAGGAGGAATGTGGGGTTCACCCCTCCACTTT. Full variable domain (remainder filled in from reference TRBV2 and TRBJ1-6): EPEVTQTPSHQVTQMGQEVILRCVPISNHLYFYWYRQILGQKVEFLVSFYNNEISEKSEIFDDQFSVERPDGSNFTLKIRSTKLEDSAMYFCASSEAGGMWGSPLHFGNGTRLTVT.

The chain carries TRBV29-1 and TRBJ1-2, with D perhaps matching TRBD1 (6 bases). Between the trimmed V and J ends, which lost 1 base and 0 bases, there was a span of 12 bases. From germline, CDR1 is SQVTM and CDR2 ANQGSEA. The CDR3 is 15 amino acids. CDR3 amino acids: CSVEGGQVANYGYTF. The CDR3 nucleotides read TGCAGCGTTGAAGGGGGGCAGGTAGCTAACTATGGCTACACCTTC.

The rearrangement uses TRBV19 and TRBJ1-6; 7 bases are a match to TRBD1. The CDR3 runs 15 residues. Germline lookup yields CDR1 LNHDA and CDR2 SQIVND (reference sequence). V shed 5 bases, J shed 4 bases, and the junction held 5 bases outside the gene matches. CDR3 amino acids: CASSPRGQYNSPLHF. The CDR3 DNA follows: TGTGCCAGTAGTCCCCGGGGACAGTATAATTCACCCCTCCACTTT.

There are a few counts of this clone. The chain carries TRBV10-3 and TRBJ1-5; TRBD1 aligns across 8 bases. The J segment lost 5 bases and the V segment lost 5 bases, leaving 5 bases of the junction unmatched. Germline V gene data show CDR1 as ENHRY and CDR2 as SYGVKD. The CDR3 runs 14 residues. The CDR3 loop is CAISPGQGDQPQHF. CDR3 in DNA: TGTGCCATCAGTCCCGGACAGGGCGATCAGCCCCAGCATTTT.

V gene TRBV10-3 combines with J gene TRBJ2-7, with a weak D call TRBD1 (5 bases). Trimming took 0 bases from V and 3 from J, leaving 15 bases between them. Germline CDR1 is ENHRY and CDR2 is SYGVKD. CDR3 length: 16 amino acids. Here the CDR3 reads CAISESSGAGNYEQYF. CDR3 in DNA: TGTGCCATCAGTGAGTCGTCTGGGGCAGGGAACTACGAGCAGTACTTC.

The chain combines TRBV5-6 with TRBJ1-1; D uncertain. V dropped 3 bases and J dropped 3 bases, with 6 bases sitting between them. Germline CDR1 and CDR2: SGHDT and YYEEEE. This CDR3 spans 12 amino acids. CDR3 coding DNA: TGTGCCAGCAGCTCGCGATACACTGAAGCTTTCTTT. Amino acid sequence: CASSSRYTEAFF.

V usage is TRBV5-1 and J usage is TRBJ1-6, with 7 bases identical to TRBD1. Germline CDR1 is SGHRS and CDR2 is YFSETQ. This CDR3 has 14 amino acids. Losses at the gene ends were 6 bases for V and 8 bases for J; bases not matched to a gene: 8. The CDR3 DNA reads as TGCGCCAGCACTTCGGGACAGACGGATTCACCCCTCCACTTT. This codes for CASTSGQTDSPLHF.

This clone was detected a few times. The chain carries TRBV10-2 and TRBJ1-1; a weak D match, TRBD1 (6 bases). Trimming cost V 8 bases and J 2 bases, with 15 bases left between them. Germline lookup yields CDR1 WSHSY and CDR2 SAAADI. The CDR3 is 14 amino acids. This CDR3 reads CASRTGWLNTEAFF. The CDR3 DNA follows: TGCGCCAGCCGAACAGGGTGGTTAAACACTGAAGCTTTCTTT.

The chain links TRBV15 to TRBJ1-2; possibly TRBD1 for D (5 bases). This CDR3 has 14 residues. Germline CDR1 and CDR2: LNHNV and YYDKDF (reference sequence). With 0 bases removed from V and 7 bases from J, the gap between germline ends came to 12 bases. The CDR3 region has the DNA TGTGCCACCAGCAGAGATGGCAGGGAATTTGGCTACACCTTC. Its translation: CATSRDGREFGYTF. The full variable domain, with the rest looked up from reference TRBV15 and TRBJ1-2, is DAMVIQNPRYQVTQFGKPVTLSCSQTLNHNVMYWYQQKSSQAPKLLFHYYDKDFNNEADTPDNFQSRRPNTSFCFLDIRSPGLGDTAMYLCATSRDGREFGYTFGSGTRLTVV.

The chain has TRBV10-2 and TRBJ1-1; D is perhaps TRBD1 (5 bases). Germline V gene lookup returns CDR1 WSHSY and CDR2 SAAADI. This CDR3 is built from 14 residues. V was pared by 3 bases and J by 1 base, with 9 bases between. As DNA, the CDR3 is TGCGCCAGCAGTGATGTCCAGGGGAACACTGAAGCTTTCTTT. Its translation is CASSDVQGNTEAFF.

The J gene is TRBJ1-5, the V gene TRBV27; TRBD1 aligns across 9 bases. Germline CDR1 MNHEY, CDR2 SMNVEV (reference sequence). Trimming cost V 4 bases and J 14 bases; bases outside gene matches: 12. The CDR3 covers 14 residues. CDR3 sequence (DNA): TGTGCCAGCAGTTCCACCGGGACAGGGATTCTGGAGCATTTT. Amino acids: CASSSTGTGILEHF.

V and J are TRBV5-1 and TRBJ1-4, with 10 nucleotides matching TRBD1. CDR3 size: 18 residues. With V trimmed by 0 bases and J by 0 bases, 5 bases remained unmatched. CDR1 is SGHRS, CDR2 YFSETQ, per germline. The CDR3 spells CASSLGGTGVATNEKLFF. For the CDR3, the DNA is TGCGCCAGCAGCTTGGGAGGGACAGGGGTTGCAACTAATGAAAAACTGTTTTTT. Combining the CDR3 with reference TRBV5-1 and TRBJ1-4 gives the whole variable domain KAGVTQTPRYLIKTRGQQVTLSCSPISGHRSVSWYQQTPGQGLQFLFEYFSETQRNKGNFPGRFSGRQFSNSRSEMNVSTLELGDSALYLCASSLGGTGVATNEKLFFGSGTQLSVL.